These 32 T cell receptor beta chains came from one sample sequenced in a study of molecular identifiers for immune sequencing clone quantification. One entry per CDR3 protein results from TCRdb running MiXCR on the PCR reads. The sample records approximately 500,000 distinct CDR3 sequences, roughly 24% being singletons. The source material was naive CD8+ T cells from blood, with Jurkat cell RNA spiked in. Sample subset: FACS-sorted CD8+CD4-CCR7+CD45RA+ naive T cells. These receptors all stem from a human donor in good health. Some libraries in this study had Jurkat cell RNA spiked in.

On this clonotype: A much larger clone differs from this one at a single base, so this may be a read error. This chain uses TRBV6-2 or TRBV6-3 with TRBJ2-5; TRBD2 is a possible D gene (7 bases). CDR1 MNHEY and CDR2 SVGEGT come from the germline V gene. V was shortened by 8 bases and J by 4 bases, with 17 bases between the two germline ends. The CDR3 contains 14 residues. The CDR3 protein is CASGQSAGAETQYF. The CDR3 region has the DNA TGTGCCAGCGGCCAATCCGCGGGGGCAGAGACCCAGTACTTC.

A note on this clonotype: Since a much larger clone is just one base distant, this may be a read error. The V gene is TRBV7-2, the J gene TRBJ2-3; 9 nucleotides align to TRBD1. CDR3 size: 17 residues. V shed 1 base, J shed 0 bases, and the junction held 5 bases outside the gene matches. The germline CDR1 and CDR2 sequences are SGHTA and FQGNSA. CDR3 sequence reads: CASSLVTGTGSTDTQYF. CDR3 DNA: TGTGCCAGCAGCTTAGTAACAGGGACAGGGAGCACAGATACGCAGTATTTT.

This clonotype appeared many times. The chain combines TRBV6-2 or TRBV6-3 with TRBJ2-2; a possible D gene is TRBD1 (5 bases). Trimming pared 0 bases from V and 0 bases from J, leaving 14 bases between. The CDR3 has 18 amino acids. CDR1 and CDR2 from the germline V gene are MNHEY and SVGEGT. The CDR3 DNA reads TGTGCCAGCAGTTACTCCACGACAGCACGCACGAACACCGGGGAGCTGTTTTTT. Translated, it gives CASSYSTTARTNTGELFF.

The CDR3 spells CASSALPGQGVQSSYNEQFF. The CDR3 DNA reads TGTGCCAGCAGCGCCCTCCCGGGACAGGGGGTTCAGAGCTCCTACAATGAGCAGTTCTTC. V usage is TRBV9 and J usage is TRBJ2-1, with 11 bases aligning to TRBD1. V lost 3 bases and J lost 0; bases outside the gene matches: 14. Germline CDR1 and CDR2: SGDLS and YYNGEE. CDR3 size: 20 residues.

This clonotype was counted ten times or more. V and J are TRBV28 and TRBJ2-7; possible D gene TRBD1, 6 bases. The CDR3 length is 14 residues. With 6 bases removed from V and 4 bases from J, the gap between germline ends came to 16 bases. Per the germline V gene, CDR1 is MDHEN and CDR2 is SYDVKM. CDR3: CASSRRGRTYEQYF. As DNA, the CDR3 is TGTGCCAGCAGCCGCAGGGGCAGGACGTACGAGCAGTACTTC.

This sequence joins TRBV21-1 and TRBJ2-2; the table's TRBD2 call for D was not verified on the DNA. TRBV21-1 is tagged as a pseudogene. CDR3 length: 18 residues. In DNA, the CDR3 is TGTGCCAGCAGCGAGGGACTAGCGGGAGGGGTAAACACCGGGGAGCTGTTTTTT. This encodes CASSEGLAGGVNTGELFF.

As to this clonotype: This is likely a read error, given that the CDR3 carries no conserved phenylalanine or tryptophan at its end. The gene calls are TRBV27 and TRBJ2-3, with TRBD1 as a possible D gene (5 bases). V was pared by 3 bases and J by 2 bases, with 15 bases between. The CDR3 spans 16 residues. CDR1 and CDR2 from the germline V gene are MNHEY and SMNVEV (reference sequence). CDR3: CASSLLQGPFTDTQYS. DNA for the CDR3: TGTGCCAGCAGTTTGCTTCAGGGTCCTTTCACAGATACGCAGTATTCT.

This clonotype was recorded many times. J is TRBJ1-1 and V is TRBV30; D call uncertain. The germline V gene has CDR1 GTSNPN and CDR2 SVGIG (reference sequence). The CDR3 runs 13 residues. Deletions cut 0 bases from V and 3 bases from J, with 8 bases between. The CDR3 loop reads CAWSVLGYTEAFF. As DNA, the CDR3 is TGTGCCTGGAGTGTTTTGGGATACACTGAAGCTTTCTTT.

As for this clonotype: The junction shows a germline mismatch at one end, possibly a read error. This sequence joins TRBV2 and TRBJ1-2, with 9 bases fitting TRBD1. This CDR3 has 15 amino acids. CDR1 SNHLY and CDR2 FYNNEI come from the germline V gene. The CDR3 region is CASSGTGGAGYDYTF. The CDR3, as DNA: TGTGCCAGCAGCGGCACAGGGGGCGCGGGCTATGACTACACCTTC.

Here the CDR3 DNA reads TGTGCCAGCAGCCCCGGGCCGGGCTATGCCTACGAGCAGTACTTC. Its protein product is CASSPGPGYAYEQYF. The chain recombines TRBV3-1 with TRBJ2-7, with D uncertain. V was clipped by 4 bases and J by 2 bases, with 15 bases between them. The CDR3 is 15 residues long. Germline assignment: CDR1 LGHDT and CDR2 YNNKEL (reference sequence).

This clonotype was seen more than once but under ten times. The rearrangement joins TRBV7-9 to TRBJ2-7, with a weak D call TRBD2 (6 bases). There are 16 residues in the CDR3. The germline V gene encodes CDR1 SEHNR and CDR2 FQNEAQ (reference sequence). V shed 0 bases and J shed 3 bases, with 15 bases lying between them. In DNA, the CDR3 is TGTGCCAGCAGCTTAGCCACGGCTAGCGAGTACTACGAGCAGTACTTC. It translates to CASSLATASEYYEQYF.

This clonotype has more than one count but fewer than ten. This chain uses TRBV6-1 with TRBJ2-3; D is ambiguous. V lost 3 bases and J lost 4, with 8 bases in between. CDR3 size: 13 residues. Germline V gives CDR1 MNHNS, CDR2 SASEGT. The CDR3 reads CASSEFYPDTQYF. In DNA, the CDR3 is TGTGCCAGCAGTGAGTTTTACCCAGATACGCAGTATTTT.

The chain uses TRBV27 and TRBJ1-5; a weak D match, TRBD1 (5 bases). From germline, CDR1 is MNHEY and CDR2 SMNVEV (reference sequence). V dropped 5 bases and J dropped 4 bases, with 12 bases sitting between them. This CDR3 has 14 amino acids. The CDR3 sequence: CASSRQGRNQPQHF. The CDR3 nucleotides read TGTGCCAGCAGTCGGCAGGGCCGGAATCAGCCCCAGCATTTT.

This clonotype was seen only a few times. The rearrangement joins TRBV10-3 to TRBJ2-7; TRBD1 matches 9 bases. With 6 bases clipped from V and 3 bases from J, the junction kept 3 bases outside the gene matches. The CDR3 runs to 13 residues. Germline V lookup: CDR1 ENHRY, CDR2 SYGVKD. This CDR3 is CAISEGQGYEQYF. The CDR3, as DNA: TGTGCCATCAGCGAGGGACAGGGCTACGAGCAGTACTTC.

This clonotype was counted a few times. One end of the junction is discordant with germline, which a read error may explain. The J gene is TRBJ2-2, the V gene TRBV12-3 or TRBV12-4; D may correspond to TRBD1 or TRBD2 (5 bases each). This CDR3 contains 12 residues. CDR3 protein: CASTSGHRGAVF. In DNA, the CDR3 is TGTGCCAGCACCTCAGGGCACCGGGGAGCTGTTTTT.

This clonotype occurred many times. The rearrangement uses TRBV29-1 and TRBJ2-3; 7 nucleotides agree with TRBD1. V gave up 7 bases and J gave up 2 bases; unmatched junction bases: 6. This CDR3 has 13 amino acids. Per germline, CDR1 SQVTM and CDR2 ANQGSEA. The CDR3, as DNA: TGCAGCGCCCGGGACAGCCTCACAGATACGCAGTATTTT. It is translated as CSARDSLTDTQYF.

To note about this clonotype: A much bigger clone sits one base away, suggesting this may be a read error. The CDR3 sequence is CASSQDGEKLLF. DNA of the CDR3: TGTGCCAGCAGCCAAGATGGGGAAAAACTGCTTTTT. This chain connects TRBV4-2 to TRBJ1-4; D is unclear. The CDR3 runs to 12 residues. Per the germline V gene, CDR1 is LGHNA and CDR2 is YNFKEQ.

The chain has TRBV4-1 and TRBJ1-1; D is undetermined. This CDR3 comprises 15 residues. V was pared by 4 bases and J by 0 bases, with 12 bases between. Looked up from germline, CDR1 is MGHRA and CDR2 is YSYEKL. The CDR3 DNA reads TGCGCCAGCAGCCTCGGGGTTACCTTGAACACTGAAGCTTTCTTT. Protein sequence: CASSLGVTLNTEAFF.

Regarding this clonotype: A much larger clone lies a single base off, so this may be a read error. The CDR3 bases are TGTGCCAACAGCTTGTTTCCCTCGGCCTCAACTAATGAAAAACTGTTTTTT. The encoded protein is CANSLFPSASTNEKLFF. This chain joins TRBV5-3 and TRBJ1-4; the D is unclear. TRBV5-3 is an ORF; its function is uncertain. The CDR3 consists of 17 residues. V was shortened by 9 bases and J by 0 bases, with 21 bases between the two germline ends.

The table lists this clonotype with a few counts. The CDR3 sequence: CASSQDRAGGLAKHNEQFF. The CDR3 DNA reads as TGCGCCAGCAGCCAAGATCGAGCGGGGGGGCTCGCCAAGCACAATGAGCAGTTCTTC. The chain couples TRBV4-1 to TRBJ2-1, with 10 nucleotides matching TRBD2. Germline-derived CDR1 and CDR2 are MGHRA and YSYEKL. The J segment lost 5 bases and the V segment lost 0 bases, leaving 13 bases of the junction unmatched. This CDR3 contains 19 residues.

In its sample, this clonotype was seen a few times. The chain links TRBV7-9 to TRBJ2-1; 11 bases match TRBD2. The CDR3 runs 17 residues. Trimming at V came to 5 bases and at J to 5 bases, leaving 11 bases not matched to a gene. Germline V lookup: CDR1 SEHNR, CDR2 FQNEAQ (reference sequence). This CDR3 reads CASSRIAGGRLDNEQFF. Here the CDR3 DNA reads TGTGCCAGCAGCCGGATAGCGGGGGGGCGACTGGACAATGAGCAGTTCTTC. The whole variable domain, remainder taken from reference TRBV7-9 and TRBJ2-1, is DTGVSQNPRHKITKRGQNVTFRCDPISEHNRLYWYRQTLGQGPEFLTYFQNEAQLEKSRLLSDRFSAERPKGSFSTLEIQRTEQGDSAMYLCASSRIAGGRLDNEQFFGPGTRLTVL.

Remarks on this clonotype: A much more abundant neighbour one base away suggests this may be a read error. The CDR3 region has the DNA TGTGCCAACAGCCCTCGGAACCCAGATACGCAGTATTTT. Translated: CANSPRNPDTQYF. The chain uses TRBV4-2 and TRBJ2-3, with D unresolved. This CDR3 spans 13 amino acids. Germline V CDR1 and CDR2: LGHNA, YNFKEQ.

This clonotype was observed a handful of times. The chain recombines TRBV2 with TRBJ1-1, with D perhaps matching TRBD1 (5 bases). This CDR3 has 14 amino acids. Trimming left V 4 bases short and J 3 bases short, with 12 bases between. The V gene's germline CDR1 is SNHLY and CDR2 FYNNEI. This chain's CDR3 is CASSVGGDYTEAFF. DNA of the CDR3: TGTGCCAGCAGTGTGGGGGGGGACTACACTGAAGCTTTCTTT.

The rearrangement uses TRBV7-9 and TRBJ2-5; TRBD2 agrees at 13 bases. After removal of 1 base from V and 1 base from J, the junction contained 6 bases not matched to a gene. The CDR3 is made up of 18 amino acids. Germline values: CDR1 SEHNR, CDR2 FQNEAQ (reference sequence). In DNA form, the CDR3 reads TGTGCCAGCAGCTTAGTTGTCCGGACTAGCGGGGGCCAAGAGACCCAGTACTTC. It yields the protein CASSLVVRTSGGQETQYF.

About this clonotype: A much larger clone is a single base away; this may be a read error. This CDR3 reads CASYPGQTCGYTF. DNA of the CDR3: TGTGCCAGCTATCCGGGACAGACTTGTGGCTACACCTTC. The chain joins TRBV2 to TRBJ1-2; 7 nucleotides match TRBD1. Germline V gene data show CDR1 as SNHLY and CDR2 as FYNNEI. The CDR3 is made up of 13 amino acids. The trim removed 8 bases at V and 7 bases at J, leaving 10 bases unmatched.

This chain joins TRBV24-1 and TRBJ2-1; D is possibly TRBD1 (5 bases). CDR1 and CDR2 from the germline V gene are KGHDR and SFDVKD. The CDR3 extends over 17 amino acids. Deletions cut 2 bases from V and 2 bases from J, with 15 bases between. DNA for the CDR3: TGTGCCACCAGTGATTACCCGGTGGGGCATGCCTACAATGAGCAGTTCTTC. This codes for CATSDYPVGHAYNEQFF.

This clonotype has just a few counts. The V and J genes are TRBV23-1 and TRBJ2-3, with 14 bases that match TRBD2. TRBV23-1 is placed among ORFs of uncertain function. The CDR3 consists of 17 residues. V gave up 2 bases and J gave up 1 base; unmatched junction bases: 2. CDR3 sequence: CASSQPGLAGGTDTQYF. The CDR3 nucleotides are TGCGCCAGCAGTCAACCGGGACTAGCGGGGGGCACAGATACGCAGTATTTT.

The chain links TRBV4-1 to TRBJ1-1, with TRBD1 matching 7 bases. This CDR3 comprises 15 residues. J gave up 4 bases and V 5 bases, and 10 bases lay outside the gene matches. Germline CDR1 is MGHRA and CDR2 is YSYEKL. CDR3 in DNA: TGCGCCAGCAGCGAAAACAGGGGTTCGGGCACTGAAGCTTTCTTT. Residues: CASSENRGSGTEAFF.

The genes are TRBV6-5 and TRBJ1-3; tentative D call: TRBD1 (6 bases). CDR1 is MNHEY, CDR2 SVGAGI, per germline. The CDR3 spans 14 residues. Trimming stripped 6 bases from V and 4 bases from J, with 13 bases between. The CDR3 region has the DNA TGTGCCAGCAGCCCAGGGGAATCGGGAAACACCATATATTTT. It encodes CASSPGESGNTIYF.

The chain's CDR3 is CASSSIWGRDSNSGANVLTF. In DNA form, the CDR3 reads TGTGCCAGCAGTTCCATTTGGGGAAGGGACAGCAACTCTGGGGCCAACGTCCTGACTTTC. V usage is TRBV6-5 and J usage is TRBJ2-6; 7 bases match TRBD1. This CDR3 is built from 20 residues. CDR1 and CDR2 from the germline V gene are MNHEY and SVGAGI. The ends lost 4 bases at V and 0 bases at J; junction bases unmatched: 15.

This clonotype was seen ten or more times. This chain links TRBV20-1 with TRBJ2-7, with 7 bases lining up with TRBD2. This CDR3 has 15 residues. J lost 4 bases, V lost 3 bases, and 12 bases had no gene match. Germline V gene sequence: CDR1 DFQATT, CDR2 SNEGSKA (reference sequence). The CDR3 sequence: CSASTPSGLVYEQYF. In DNA form, the CDR3 reads TGCAGTGCTAGCACCCCTAGCGGACTAGTGTACGAGCAGTACTTC.

The rearrangement uses TRBV6-5 and TRBJ1-1; 7 bases agree with TRBD1. CDR3 length: 16 residues. V shed 2 bases, J shed 1 base, and the junction held 7 bases outside the gene matches. Germline lookup yields CDR1 MNHEY and CDR2 SVGAGI. This CDR3 is CASSYDKGAQNTEAFF. CDR3 bases: TGTGCCAGCAGTTACGACAAGGGGGCGCAGAACACTGAAGCTTTCTTT.